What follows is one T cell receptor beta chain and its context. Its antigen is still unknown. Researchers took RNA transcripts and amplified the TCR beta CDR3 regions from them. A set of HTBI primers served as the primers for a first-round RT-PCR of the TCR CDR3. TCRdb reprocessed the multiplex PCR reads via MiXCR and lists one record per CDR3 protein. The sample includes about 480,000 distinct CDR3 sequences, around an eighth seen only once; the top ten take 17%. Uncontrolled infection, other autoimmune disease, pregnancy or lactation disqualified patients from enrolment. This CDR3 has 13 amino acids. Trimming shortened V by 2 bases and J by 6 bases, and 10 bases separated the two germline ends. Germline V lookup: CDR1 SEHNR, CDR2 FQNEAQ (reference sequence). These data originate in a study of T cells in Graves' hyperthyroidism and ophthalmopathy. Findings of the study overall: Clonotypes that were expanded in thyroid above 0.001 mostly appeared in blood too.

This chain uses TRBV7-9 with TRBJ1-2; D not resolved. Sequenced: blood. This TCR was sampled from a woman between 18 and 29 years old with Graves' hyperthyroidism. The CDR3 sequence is CASSLSAENGYTF. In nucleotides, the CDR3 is TGTGCCAGCAGCTTATCTGCGGAGAATGGCTACACCTTC. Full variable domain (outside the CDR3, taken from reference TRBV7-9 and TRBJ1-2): DTGVSQNPRHKITKRGQNVTFRCDPISEHNRLYWYRQTLGQGPEFLTYFQNEAQLEKSRLLSDRFSAERPKGSFSTLEIQRTEQGDSAMYLCASSLSAENGYTFGSGTRLTVV.